The 10 T cell receptor beta chains below were found in one sample sequenced in a study of OX40 agonist ivuxolimab in advanced cancers. The assay was immunoSEQ multiplex PCR, and TCRdb's table has in-frame clones only and misses some. The sample lists 75,000 or so clones; approximately 84% were seen once. Sequencing used CD4+ or CD8+ T cells sorted from blood, obtained in a trial of the OX40 agonist ivuxolimab. The origin of the receptors is an adult with an advanced solid tumor such as melanoma, head and neck, liver or kidney cancer.

J is TRBJ1-2 and V is TRBV9, with D possibly being TRBD1 (6 bases). CDR3 size: 14 residues. Trimming took off 1 base at V and 2 bases at J, with 9 bases between the two ends. Germline V gene lookup returns CDR1 SGDLS and CDR2 YYNGEE. The CDR3, as DNA: TGTGCCAGCAGCGTAATGGACAGCAACTATGGCTACACCTTC. Residues: CASSVMDSNYGYTF.

The chain combines TRBV7-2 with TRBJ1-6, with 11 bases fitting TRBD1. V lost 5 bases to trimming and J lost 7 bases; unmatched junction nucleotides: 13. Germline CDR1 and CDR2: SGHTA and FQGNSA. The CDR3 totals 18 residues. CDR3: CASSLTAGTGGINSPLHF. DNA of the CDR3: TGTGCCAGCAGCCTGACTGCGGGGACAGGGGGAATCAATTCACCCCTCCACTTT.

The V gene is TRBV19, the J gene TRBJ2-2; 8 bases match TRBD1. Germline V gives CDR1 LNHDA, CDR2 SQIVND (reference sequence). The CDR3 spans 19 residues. The junction had 16 bases not matched to a gene; V was cut back by 5 bases and J by 2 bases. The CDR3 region is CASSLRIGPGTGNTGELFF. In DNA, the CDR3 is TGTGCCAGTAGTTTGCGGATAGGCCCCGGGACAGGTAACACCGGGGAGCTGTTTTTT.

The rearrangement joins TRBV18 to TRBJ1-1; TRBD1 aligns across 7 bases. CDR3 length: 15 residues. Trimming cost V 2 bases and J 5 bases; bases outside gene matches: 8. CDR1 KGHSH and CDR2 LQKENI come from the germline V gene. The CDR3 loop reads CASSPDRVRGTEAFF. The CDR3 coding sequence is TGTGCCAGCTCACCAGACAGGGTTCGGGGTACTGAAGCTTTCTTT. Together with reference TRBV18 and TRBJ1-1, the CDR3 gives the full variable domain: NAGVMQNPRHLVRRRGQEARLRCSPMKGHSHVYWYRQLPEEGLKFMVYLQKENIIDESGMPKERFSAEFPKEGPSILRIQQVVRGDSAAYFCASSPDRVRGTEAFFGQGTRLTVV.

This chain links TRBV12-5 with TRBJ1-1, with 7 bases identical to TRBD1. CDR3 length equals 14 residues. CDR1 is LGHNT, CDR2 FRNRAP, per germline. Trimming removed 4 bases from V and 4 bases from J; junction bases left unmatched: 6. The CDR3 DNA reads as TGTGCTAGTGGTTCGGGACAGTCGTCCACTGAAGCTTTCTTT. This gives the protein CASGSGQSSTEAFF.

This clone was counted between two and nine times. The V gene is TRBV4-3, the J gene TRBJ1-2; the D gene is possibly TRBD1 (5 bases). The CDR3 is 15 residues long. Germline V gene data show CDR1 as LGHNA and CDR2 as YSLEER. The V gene lost 0 bases and the J gene lost 4 bases, with 12 bases spanning the gap. Written as DNA, the CDR3 is TGCGCCAGCAGCCAAGATTGGGGGGGTGGCTATGGCTACACCTTC. Its protein product is CASSQDWGGGYGYTF.

This clone has a single count. The V and J genes are TRBV6-6 and TRBJ2-7; 11 positions match TRBD1. The CDR3 consists of 14 residues. Trimming took 5 bases from V and 4 from J; bases not matched to a gene: 4. In germline, CDR1 is MNHNY, CDR2 SVGAGI (reference sequence). CDR3: CASSQDRGPYEQYF. In DNA form, the CDR3 reads TGTGCCAGCAGTCAGGACAGGGGGCCGTACGAGCAGTACTTC.

The V and J genes are TRBV4-1 and TRBJ1-5, with 8 bases lining up with TRBD1. This CDR3 region has 17 residues. In germline, CDR1 is MGHRA, CDR2 YSYEKL. V lost 0 bases, J lost 0 bases, and 4 bases stayed unmatched. The CDR3 sequence is CASSQDSDRDSNQPQHF. In DNA, the CDR3 is TGCGCCAGCAGCCAAGATTCGGACAGGGATAGCAATCAGCCCCAGCATTTT.

The chain joins TRBV19 to TRBJ2-7; the D gene is possibly TRBD1 (6 bases). Trimming stripped 6 bases from V and 2 bases from J, with 17 bases between. Germline loops: CDR1 LNHDA, CDR2 SQIVND (reference sequence). This CDR3 is 15 amino acids long. CDR3 nucleotide sequence: TGTGCCAGTAGCCTAAGACAGGCGCTTGCCTACGAGCAGTACTTC. It codes for CASSLRQALAYEQYF.

V is TRBV7-8 and J is TRBJ1-1; possibly TRBD1 for D (6 bases). V lost 3 bases, J lost 1 base, and 6 bases lay in between. There are 13 residues in the CDR3. Germline CDR1 reads SGHVS; CDR2 reads FQNEAQ. The CDR3 protein is CASSLGQNTEAFF. In DNA, the CDR3 is TGTGCCAGCAGCTTGGGACAGAACACTGAAGCTTTCTTT.